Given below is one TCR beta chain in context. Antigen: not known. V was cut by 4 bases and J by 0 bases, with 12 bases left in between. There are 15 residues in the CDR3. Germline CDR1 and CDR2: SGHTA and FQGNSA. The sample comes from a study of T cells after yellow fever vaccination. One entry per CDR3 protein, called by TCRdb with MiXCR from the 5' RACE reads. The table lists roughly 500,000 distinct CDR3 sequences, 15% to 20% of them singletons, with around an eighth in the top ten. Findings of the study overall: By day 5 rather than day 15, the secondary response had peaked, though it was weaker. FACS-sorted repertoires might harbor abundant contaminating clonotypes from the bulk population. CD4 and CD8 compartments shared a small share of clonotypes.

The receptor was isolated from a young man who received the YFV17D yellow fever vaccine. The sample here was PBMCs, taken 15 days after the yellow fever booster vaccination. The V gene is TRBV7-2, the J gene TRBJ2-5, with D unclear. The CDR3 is CASSSLVANQETQYF. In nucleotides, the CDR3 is TGTGCCAGCAGCTCACTCGTGGCTAACCAAGAGACCCAGTACTTC.